The entry below describes one TCR beta chain. Germline assignment: CDR1 MNHEY and CDR2 SVGAGI. The CDR3 is 14 amino acids. V lost 4 bases, J lost 8 bases, and 14 bases lay in between. The data belong to a study of T cells in Graves' hyperthyroidism and ophthalmopathy. No progression to ophthalmopathy during 18 months of follow-up defined stable disease. 10 ml of fresh peripheral blood supplied the PBMCs. Amplified regions were TCR beta CDR3 sequences from RNA transcripts. Primed by the HTBI set, a first-round RT-PCR was run on the TCR CDR3. Each CDR3 protein is one row after TCRdb ran MiXCR on the multiplex PCR reads. Here the sample spans about 400,000 distinct CDR3 sequences, approximately 14% being singletons.

This clonotype originated in a woman between 18 and 29 years old with Graves' hyperthyroidism. Sequenced input: blood. The V gene is TRBV6-5, the J gene TRBJ2-2; possibly TRBD2 for D (5 bases). This CDR3 is CASSSQGRGGELFF. The CDR3 region has the DNA TGTGCCAGCAGTTCTCAAGGTCGGGGTGGGGAGCTGTTTTTT.